This entry is about one TCR beta chain. The entry originates in a study of blood T cell repertoires in COVID-19. Looking at the study overall: Sample material is recorded as cDNA or gDNA derived from T cells, B-cell-depleted T cells, or PBMCs.

The method was immunoSEQ multiplex PCR; TCRdb's version includes in-frame clones alone and lacks a portion of them. This sample has roughly 100,000 clones; about 76% occur once, and the top ten carry approximately 40%. Per germline, CDR1 SGHTA and CDR2 FQGTGA. The CDR3 has 15 residues. The V gene end was trimmed by 5 bases and the J gene end by 4 bases; junction bases not matched to a gene: 3. The genes are TRBV7-3 and TRBJ2-1, with 12 bases identical to TRBD2. Sample: peripheral blood. This clonotype originated in an elderly man with acute or convalescent COVID-19. As DNA, the CDR3 is TGTGCCAGCAGCCCAGGGACTAGCGGGTACAATGAGCAGTTCTTC. Residues: CASSPGTSGYNEQFF.